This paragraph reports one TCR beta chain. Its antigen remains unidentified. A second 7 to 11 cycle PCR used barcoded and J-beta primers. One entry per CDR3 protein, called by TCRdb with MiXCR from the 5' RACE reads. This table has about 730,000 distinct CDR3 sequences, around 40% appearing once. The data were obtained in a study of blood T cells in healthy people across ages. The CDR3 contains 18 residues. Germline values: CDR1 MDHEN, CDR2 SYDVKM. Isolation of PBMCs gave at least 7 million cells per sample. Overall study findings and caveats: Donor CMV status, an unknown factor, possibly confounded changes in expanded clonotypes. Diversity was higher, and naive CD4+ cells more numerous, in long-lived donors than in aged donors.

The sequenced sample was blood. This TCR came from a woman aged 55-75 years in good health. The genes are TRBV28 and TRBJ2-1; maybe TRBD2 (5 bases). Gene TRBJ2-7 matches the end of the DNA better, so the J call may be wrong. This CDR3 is CASSLSRESVRSYNEQYF. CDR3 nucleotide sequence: TGTGCCAGCAGTTTATCCCGGGAATCGGTTCGCTCCTACAATGAGCAGTACTTC.